Listed below are T cell receptor beta chains from one sample, sequenced in a study of identical twins. TCRdb fed the 5' RACE reads into MiXCR, producing one record per CDR3 protein. This sample yields 1.5 million to 2 million distinct CDR3 sequences, of which 25% to 35% are seen a single time; more than 0.25% belongs to the top ten. The sequenced material came from cord blood. The source is a newborn girl in good health. Each CDR3 is given without its conserved first and last residue. Fields, in order: V gene, D gene, J gene, CDR3 protein. A D gene is named only where the DNA matches it firmly.

v_call: TRBV12-3/TRBV12-4; d_call: .; j_call: TRBJ2-1; cdr3_aa: ASSLKLVPYNEQF
v_call: TRBV12-3/TRBV12-4; d_call: .; j_call: TRBJ1-2; cdr3_aa: ASTTRRVVNGYT
v_call: TRBV11-2; d_call: TRBD1; j_call: TRBJ1-1; cdr3_aa: ASSLGGGRGYNTEAF
v_call: TRBV20-1; d_call: .; j_call: TRBJ2-4; cdr3_aa: SARDGAKNIQY
v_call: TRBV21-1; d_call: .; j_call: TRBJ1-4; cdr3_aa: ASSKDRVSGGNEKLF
v_call: TRBV20-1; d_call: .; j_call: TRBJ2-4; cdr3_aa: SAEARLAKNIQY
v_call: TRBV2; d_call: TRBD2; j_call: TRBJ2-5; cdr3_aa: ASRTSGLAIDEQY
v_call: TRBV5-1; d_call: TRBD1; j_call: TRBJ1-1; cdr3_aa: ASSLALTGKGEAF
v_call: TRBV5-1; d_call: .; j_call: TRBJ2-1; cdr3_aa: ASSFLARDEQF
v_call: TRBV4-1; d_call: TRBD2; j_call: TRBJ2-1; cdr3_aa: ASSQVYPTSGSRHEQF
v_call: TRBV10-3; d_call: .; j_call: TRBJ2-2; cdr3_aa: AVDRGGGTGELF
v_call: TRBV7-9; d_call: .; j_call: TRBJ1-1; cdr3_aa: ASSFGVGAF
v_call: TRBV11-2; d_call: .; j_call: TRBJ2-3; cdr3_aa: ASSLPPTIGADTQY